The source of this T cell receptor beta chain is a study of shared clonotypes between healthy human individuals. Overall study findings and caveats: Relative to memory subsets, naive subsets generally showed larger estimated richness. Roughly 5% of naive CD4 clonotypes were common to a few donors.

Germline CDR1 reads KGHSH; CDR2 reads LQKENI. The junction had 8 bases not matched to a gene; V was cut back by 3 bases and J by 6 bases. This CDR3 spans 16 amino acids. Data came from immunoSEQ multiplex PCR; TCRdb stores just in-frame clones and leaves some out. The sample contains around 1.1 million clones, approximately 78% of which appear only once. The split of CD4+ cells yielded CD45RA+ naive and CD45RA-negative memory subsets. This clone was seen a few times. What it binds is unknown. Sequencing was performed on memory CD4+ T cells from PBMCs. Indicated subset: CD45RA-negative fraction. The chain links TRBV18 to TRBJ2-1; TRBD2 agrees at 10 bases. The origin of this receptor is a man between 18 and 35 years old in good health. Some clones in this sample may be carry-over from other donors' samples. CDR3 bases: TGTGCCAGCTCACCTGATAGCGGGAGGATGGCCAATGAGCAGTTCTTC. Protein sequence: CASSPDSGRMANEQFF.